The clone carrying this T cell receptor beta chain has a handful of counts. Its antigen is unknown. The sample originates from a study of cytomegalovirus exposure and HLA in healthy donors. Use of 60 Vbeta and 13 Jbeta primers characterized the PCR. TCRdb keeps only in-frame clones here, not all; method: immunoSEQ multiplex PCR. Of about 120,000 clones in the sample, about 70% were seen once. Study findings and constraints: Association with HLA alleles at 0.05 false discovery rate was found for roughly 17,000 TCR beta sequences in a later analysis.

The V gene's germline CDR1 is MNHNS and CDR2 SASEGT. Trimming cost V 3 bases and J 6 bases; bases outside gene matches: 16. This CDR3 is 18 amino acids long. This chain links TRBV6-1 with TRBJ2-3; 9 nucleotides agree with TRBD2. This clonotype was obtained from a woman in her 30s in good health and CMV-seronegative. The sequencing input was PBMCs. For the CDR3, the DNA is TGTGCCAGCAGTGATAGTGTATGGGCTAGCGGGATTCGGGATACGCAGTATTTT. Protein product: CASSDSVWASGIRDTQYF.